This T cell receptor (beta chain) emerged from a study of breast tumors, draining lymph nodes, adjacent tissues. Using its own MiXCR run on the multiplex PCR reads, TCRdb lists one record per CDR3 protein. This table holds under 350,000 distinct CDR3 sequences, about 33% found once. The CDR3 runs 16 residues. Germline V lookup: CDR1 LNHDA, CDR2 SQIVND (reference sequence). After removal of 5 bases from V and 4 bases from J, the junction contained 6 bases not matched to a gene. This clonotype appeared many times. Its target is not known. Breast cancer patients provided tissue from their axillary draining lymph nodes. Regarding the study as a whole: The data were judged consistent with most tumor T cells coming from lymph node and expanding in tumor. The lymph node origin of tumor T cells was framed as consistent with a hypothesis, not demonstrated. Tumor TCR diversity was below lymph nodes but above nontumor tissue.

The clonotype was recovered from a female donor with breast cancer. Some clones in this sample may be carry-over from other donors' samples. Sequenced sample: axillary lymph node tissue. The J gene is TRBJ2-2, the V gene TRBV19, with 11 bases lining up with TRBD2. CDR3 in DNA: TGTGCCAGTAGTTCTCCCGGGACTAGCGGCACCGGGGAGCTGTTTTTT. Its translation: CASSSPGTSGTGELFF. The whole variable domain, remainder taken from reference TRBV19 and TRBJ2-2, is DGGITQSPKYLFRKEGQNVTLSCEQNLNHDAMYWYRQDPGQGLRLIYYSQIVNDFQKGDIAEGYSVSREKKESFPLTVTSAQKNPTAFYLCASSSPGTSGTGELFFGEGSRLTVL.